This TCR beta chain was identified in a study of OX40 agonist ivuxolimab in advanced cancers. Context from the whole study: Ivuxolimab was an agonistic, fully human IgG2 monoclonal antibody directed against OX40 (CD134), a costimulatory receptor. Intravenous ivuxolimab was administered to patients every 2 weeks at six dose levels: 0.01, 0.1, 0.3, 1.5, 3 and 10 mg/kg. Of the roughly 52 dose-escalation patients, hepatocellular carcinoma was present in about 20, melanoma in around 15, renal cell carcinoma in 9 and head and neck cancer in 9. In the dose-escalation cohort, more than 80% of patients were male, and the mean age was approximately 60 years with a range of roughly 20 to 85. Prior anti-PD-1, anti-PD-L1 or anti-CTLA-4 therapy was permitted, and checkpoint inhibitors had been received by 30% to 40% of dose-escalation patients. Partial responses occurred in three dose-escalation patients, of whom one had hepatocellular carcinoma and two had cutaneous melanoma. The point of sequencing TCRbeta in the periphery was to test whether ivuxolimab changed TCR sequence diversity and drove clonal T-cell expansion. The monotherapy dose-escalation portion (N of about 47 patients) of the phase I ivuxolimab trial is reported in the paper.

As concerns this clone: The antigen it binds to is not known. No quality values exist for individual bases; no much larger clone is one base distant.

What the research found in general, with its limitations: Clonal expansion of both CD4+ and CD8+ blood T cells was observed from baseline to week 6 at doses 0.1 to 3.0 mg/kg. Low levels of normalized T-cell clonal expansion were also shown by some nonresponding patients. In partial responders in the 0.1-3.0 mg/kg groups, normalized peripheral clonal expansion was found to be among the lowest, especially among CD8+ T cells. The antigen specificity of the peripheral T cells that underwent clonal expansion was not determined. After ivuxolimab, expanded clones were on average more numerous among CD8+ T cells than among CD4+ T cells.

The CDR3 covers 16 residues, taking in both the cysteine and the phenylalanine. CDR3 DNA only is kept here, 48 bases in frame from base 1. Genomic DNA was isolated from the sorted cells so that the TCRbeta CDR3 region could be sequenced. TCRbeta CDR3 regions were sequenced using the immunoSEQ Assay. As stored in TCRdb, this immuneACCESS dataset retains in-frame rearrangements with V and J assigned. A fraction of the clones does not appear; measured against another copy, unresolved V genes explain less than half of the discrepancy, and the remainder lacks a known reason. For this sample the table gives about 50,000 clones, of which around 80% were detected only once. The biggest ten clones account for 3.9% of the sample. Patients with autoimmune disease history or receiving systemic immunosuppression were excluded from the trial. In every dose cohort, peripheral blood was drawn for TCR sequencing at baseline, cycle 4 day 1, and cycle 7 day 1. The samples were drawn from a first-in-human, open-label, multicenter phase I dose-escalation trial of ivuxolimab. The trial enrolled adults with locally advanced or metastatic head and neck squamous cell, hepatocellular, melanoma or renal cell carcinoma. CD4+ and CD8+ T cells were sorted separately from peripheral blood before TCR sequencing.

This sample comprised CD4+ or CD8+ T cells sorted from blood, obtained in a trial of the OX40 agonist ivuxolimab. This receptor was taken from an adult with an advanced solid tumor such as melanoma, head and neck, liver or kidney cancer. The rearranged segments are TRBV21-1 and TRBJ2-3; TRBD2, the table's D call, was not compared with the DNA. TRBV21-1 is annotated as a pseudogene. The nucleotide sequence is TGTGCCAGCACCAAAGGGGGCCGGGGGAGCACAGATACGCAGTATTTT. Its protein is CASTKGGRGSTDTQYF.